The rows below give T cell receptor beta chains drawn from one sample of a study of PD-1 blockade in classical Hodgkin lymphoma. The protocol was immunoSEQ multiplex PCR, while the TCRdb copy is restricted to in-frame clones and leaves out a portion. In the table there are 11,000 to 15,000 clones, 70% to 90% of which are singletons. The material sequenced was peripheral blood mononuclear cells (PBMCs), taken before the fourth cycle of nivolumab. All receptors come from a human donor with classical Hodgkin lymphoma. Each CDR3 is given with its conserved first and last residue. The D gene is left open where the match is weak. Only part of the rows carry a size: once, few, many, or a class if the clone is expanded.

D | size | J | V | CDR3 | DNA
- | - | TRBJ2-3 | TRBV7-2 | CASSLAGPLDTQYF | TGTGCCAGCAGCCTAGCCGGCCCCCTCGATACGCAGTATTTT
- | - | TRBJ2-1 | TRBV7-2 | CASSTGHGNEQFF | TGTGCCAGCAGCACGGGACACGGGAATGAGCAGTTCTTC
- | - | TRBJ1-1 | TRBV4-3 | CASSQGGQNTEAFF | TGCGCCAGCAGCCAAGGAGGGCAGAACACTGAAGCTTTCTTT
- | - | TRBJ1-5 | TRBV7-2 | CASSLTSGRVGQPQHF | TGTGCCAGCAGCTTAACGAGCGGGAGGGTTGGTCAGCCCCAGCATTTT
TRBD1 | once | TRBJ1-2 | TRBV7-2 | CASSLGGQSYGYTF | TGTGCCAGCAGCTTAGGGGGACAGTCCTATGGCTACACCTTC
- | - | TRBJ1-5 | TRBV6-4 | CASSLQGQDQPQHF | TGTGCCAGCAGTTTACAGGGTCAGGATCAGCCCCAGCATTTT
- | few | TRBJ1-2 | TRBV29-1 | CSSRRGDGYTF | TGCAGCTCCCGGAGGGGGGATGGCTACACCTTC
TRBD1 | - | TRBJ1-1 | TRBV7-9 | CASSQDYRGGTEAFF | TGCGCCAGCAGCCAAGATTACAGGGGGGGAACTGAAGCTTTCTTT
TRBD1 | - | TRBJ2-7 | TRBV28 | CASSRTGGPYEQYF | TGTGCCAGCAGCCGGACAGGGGGCCCCTACGAGCAGTACTTC
- | - | TRBJ2-1 | TRBV28 | CASSPLTGLPYNEQFF | TGTGCCAGCAGTCCTCTGACGGGACTCCCTTACAATGAGCAGTTCTTC
TRBD1 | - | TRBJ1-3 | TRBV19 | CASSEGGANGNTIYF | TGTGCCAGTAGTGAAGGGGGCGCAAATGGAAACACCATATATTTT
- | - | TRBJ1-1 | TRBV25-1 | CASSPHGRNTEAFF | TGTGCCAGCAGTCCACATGGTCGTAACACTGAAGCTTTCTTT
TRBD1 | - | TRBJ1-1 | TRBV28 | CASSLVGDSTEAFF | TGTGCCAGCAGTTTAGTTGGGGACAGCACTGAAGCTTTCTTT
- | - | TRBJ2-5 | TRBV30 | CAGLKGARETQYF | TGTGCCGGCCTAAAGGGCGCCCGGGAGACCCAGTACTTC
- | few | TRBJ1-2 | TRBV7-4 | CASSLNGGIDGYTF | TGTGCCAGCAGCTTGAACGGGGGGATAGATGGCTACACCTTC
- | once | TRBJ2-2 | TRBV4-1 | CASSPRGPGELFF | TGCGCCAGCAGCCCGCGGGGGCCCGGGGAGCTGTTTTTT
TRBD1 | - | TRBJ1-2 | TRBV15 | CATSRETGLANYGYTF | TGTGCCACCAGCAGAGAGACAGGGCTGGCTAACTATGGCTACACCTTC
TRBD1 | - | TRBJ2-2 | TRBV28 | CASSLSDRGLAGELFF | TGTGCCAGCAGTTTGTCAGACAGGGGGCTGGCCGGGGAGCTGTTTTTT
- | few | TRBJ1-6 | TRBV20-1 | CSAPLRGQHF | TGCAGTGCTCCCCTGCGGGGACAACACTTT
- | - | TRBJ1-2 | TRBV19 | CASSIIHCADGSCRYGYTF | TGTGCCAGTAGTATAATCCACTGCGCCGACGGGAGTTGCCGATATGGCTACACCTTC
- | - | TRBJ2-7 | TRBV6-5 | CASSYATLGYEQYF | TGTGCCAGCAGTTACGCGACATTGGGCTACGAGCAGTACTTC
- | - | TRBJ1-1 | TRBV28 | CASSPRRNTEAFF | TGTGCCAGCAGCCCCAGGAGAAACACTGAAGCTTTCTTT
- | few | TRBJ1-1 | TRBV4-2 | CASSQESSGAFF | TGTGCCAGCAGCCAAGAGAGCAGCGGAGCTTTCTTT